Below, one T cell receptor (beta chain) is given with its context. The antigen is not known. The V gene's germline CDR1 is SGHRS and CDR2 YFSETQ. This CDR3 is built from 15 residues. Trimming cost V 3 bases and J 5 bases; bases outside gene matches: 5. The entry originates in a study of breast tumors, draining lymph nodes, adjacent tissues. Whole-study results and caveats: Tumor T cell lymph node origin was a supported hypothesis, not proven.

Samples came from axillary lymph nodes draining the breast cancer. TCRdb called the multiplex PCR reads again in MiXCR, with one record for every CDR3 protein. The profile covers around 140,000 distinct CDR3 sequences, with approximately 32% appearing a single time and about 2.5% taken by the ten largest. Sequenced input: axillary lymph node tissue. The receptor comes from a female donor with breast cancer. Some clones in this sample may be carry-over from other donors' samples. This sequence joins TRBV5-1 and TRBJ2-3; 11 bases are shared with TRBD2. The CDR3 protein is CASSSLAGGGDTQYF. CDR3 DNA sequence: TGCGCCAGCAGCTCCCTAGCGGGGGGAGGAGATACGCAGTATTTT.